This is a list of T cell receptor beta chains from one sample in a study of identifying expanded T cells in peripheral blood. Generated by immunoSEQ multiplex PCR, the TCRdb table keeps only in-frame clones and is missing some. The profile shows 81,000 or so clones, roughly 89% of them singletons. Source material: blood. The receptors shown here come from a person aged 18 to 70 in good health. Each CDR3 is given with its conserved first and last residue. D genes are given only for firm matches. The size entry is marked missing in some rows and otherwise reads once, few, many or a size class.

J gene | D gene | clone size | V gene | CDR3 protein | CDR3 DNA
TRBJ1-3 | . | . | TRBV7-2 | CASSALSVLTGNTIYF | TGTGCCAGCAGCGCCTTGTCGGTATTAACTGGAAACACCATATATTTT
TRBJ2-3 | TRBD2 | . | TRBV5-6 | CASSSTLLSGRTTDTQYF | TGTGCCAGCAGCTCCACACTACTCAGCGGGAGGACCACAGATACGCAGTATTTT
TRBJ2-2 | . | . | TRBV7-9 | CASSLVGGERELFF | TGTGCCAGCAGCTTAGTAGGGGGAGAAAGGGAGCTGTTTTTT
TRBJ2-3 | TRBD1 | . | TRBV7-9 | CASNQPLGDRGEADTQYF | TGTGCCAGCAACCAACCCCTGGGAGACAGGGGAGAGGCAGATACGCAGTATTTT
TRBJ2-1 | TRBD2 | . | TRBV7-2 | CASSPASAGGMNEQFF | TGTGCCAGCAGCCCGGCCAGCGCGGGAGGTATGAATGAGCAGTTCTTC
TRBJ2-7 | . | . | TRBV28 | CASSPPPRGLDEQYF | TGTGCCAGCAGTCCCCCTCCTCGGGGACTCGACGAGCAGTACTTC
TRBJ2-5 | TRBD1 | . | TRBV5-1 | CASSTQGAVETQYF | TGCGCCAGCAGCACACAGGGGGCTGTAGAGACCCAGTACTTC
TRBJ1-2 | TRBD1 | . | TRBV28 | CASSLSGTVYGYTF | TGTGCCAGCAGTCTATCCGGGACAGTCTATGGCTACACCTTC
TRBJ1-5 | . | . | TRBV18 | CASSPPSGQPQHF | TGTGCCAGCTCACCACCGTCGGGTCAGCCCCAGCATTTT
TRBJ2-7 | . | . | TRBV29-1 | CSVEGRRDSYEQYF | TGCAGCGTTGAAGGCAGGAGGGACTCCTACGAGCAGTACTTC
TRBJ2-4 | . | . | TRBV28 | CASSPTPRGENIQYF | TGTGCCAGCAGTCCCACCCCGCGGGGCGAAAACATTCAGTACTTC
TRBJ2-1 | TRBD1 | . | TRBV28 | CASILGAGGINEQFF | TGTGCCAGCATACTGGGGGCAGGGGGTATCAATGAGCAGTTCTTC
TRBJ2-5 | TRBD1 | . | TRBV28 | CASRPGTGVGETQYF | TGTGCCAGCAGGCCCGGGACAGGGGTCGGAGAGACCCAGTACTTC
TRBJ2-2 | . | . | TRBV2 | CASSRLENTGELFF | TGTGCCAGCAGTCGGCTAGAGAACACCGGGGAGCTGTTTTTT
TRBJ2-3 | TRBD1 | . | TRBV7-6 | CASSLQTGTGQGDTQYF | TGTGCCAGCAGCTTACAAACCGGGACAGGGCAAGGGGATACGCAGTATTTT
TRBJ1-2 | TRBD1 | . | TRBV19 | CASSLGTDPFNYGYTF | TGTGCCAGTAGTCTAGGGACAGATCCCTTCAACTATGGCTACACCTTC
TRBJ2-1 | . | . | TRBV5-1 | CASSLAGSYNEQFF | TGCGCCAGCAGCTTGGCCGGCAGCTACAATGAGCAGTTCTTC
TRBJ2-7 | . | . | TRBV19 | CASSPGAYEQYF | TGTGCCAGTAGTCCGGGGGCCTACGAGCAGTACTTC
TRBJ1-2 | . | . | TRBV7-2 | CASSLSGTSYGYTF | TGTGCCAGCAGCTTATCGGGGACTAGCTATGGCTACACCTTC
TRBJ2-7 | TRBD1 | . | TRBV11-2 | CASSPQTGGAGEQYF | TGTGCCAGCAGCCCCCAGACAGGGGGCGCGGGGGAGCAGTACTTC
TRBJ2-1 | . | . | TRBV7-2 | CASSWKGGSYNEQFF | TGTGCCAGCAGCTGGAAAGGGGGTTCCTACAATGAGCAGTTCTTC
TRBJ1-2 | TRBD1 | . | TRBV6-6 | CASSLQGEGYGYTF | TGTGCCAGCAGTCTCCAGGGGGAAGGGTATGGCTACACCTTC
TRBJ1-2 | . | once | TRBV7-9 | CASSLQGGGYTF | TGTGCCAGCAGCCTACAGGGTGGCGGCTACACCTTC
TRBJ1-1 | . | . | TRBV5-4 | CASNPRWGMNTEAFF | TGTGCCAGCAACCCCCGGTGGGGTATGAACACTGAAGCTTTCTTT
TRBJ2-7 | . | . | TRBV7-2 | CASSLHGSVYEQYF | TGTGCCAGCAGCTTACACGGATCGGTCTACGAGCAGTACTTC
TRBJ2-5 | . | . | TRBV14 | CASSQGGPAGAGETQYF | TGTGCCAGCAGCCAAGGCGGCCCGGCAGGGGCTGGGGAGACCCAGTACTTC
TRBJ2-7 | . | few | TRBV28 | CASSCDDPSRGAFDEQYF | TGTGCCAGCAGTTGCGACGACCCTTCTCGAGGGGCGTTCGACGAGCAGTACTTC
TRBJ2-7 | TRBD2 | . | TRBV9 | CASSGDGLAGGTSSYEQYF | TGTGCCAGCAGCGGCGACGGACTAGCGGGAGGTACGAGCTCCTACGAGCAGTACTTC
TRBJ1-4 | . | . | TRBV5-1 | CASSLRTNEKLFF | TGCGCCAGCAGCTTGCGGACTAATGAAAAACTGTTTTTT
TRBJ2-7 | . | . | TRBV5-6 | CASSYSQKPSYEQYF | TGTGCCAGCAGCTACTCCCAGAAGCCATCCTACGAGCAGTACTTC
TRBJ1-2 | TRBD1 | many | TRBV29-1 | CSVILMQGAGGYTF | TGCAGCGTGATTCTCATGCAGGGGGCGGGTGGCTACACCTTC
TRBJ1-2 | . | . | TRBV13 | CASSQTQYGYTF | TGTGCCAGCAGCCAAACCCAGTATGGCTACACCTTC
TRBJ2-5 | TRBD1 | . | TRBV5-1 | CASSPGQGKETQYF | TGCGCCAGCAGCCCGGGACAGGGAAAAGAGACCCAGTACTTC
TRBJ2-7 | TRBD2 | few | TRBV7-2 | CASSPGLAGGAEQYF | TGTGCCAGCAGCCCGGGACTAGCGGGAGGTGCCGAGCAGTACTTC
TRBJ2-3 | . | . | TRBV27 | CASSTPQTGLRRDTQYF | TGTGCCAGCAGTACCCCCCAAACGGGTCTGAGAAGAGATACGCAGTATTTT
TRBJ2-5 | . | once | TRBV5-6 | CASSLSLATTQYF | TGTGCCAGCAGCTTGAGTCTAGCGACGACCCAGTACTTC
TRBJ1-1 | . | . | TRBV5-4 | CASSWGADLRNTEAFF | TGTGCCAGCAGCTGGGGGGCCGATCTAAGGAACACTGAAGCTTTCTTT
TRBJ2-1 | . | . | TRBV14 | CASSHLNSRGYNEQFF | TGTGCCAGCAGCCACCTAAATAGTAGGGGGTACAATGAGCAGTTCTTC
TRBJ2-3 | . | . | TRBV2 | CASSLTGLDTQYF | TGTGCCAGCAGCCTTACCGGTCTGGATACGCAGTATTTT
TRBJ2-4 | TRBD2 | . | TRBV11-3 | CASSFGLAGGKYF | TGTGCCAGCAGCTTTGGGCTAGCGGGAGGGAAGTACTTC
TRBJ1-2 | . | few | TRBV2 | CASSAGQPYGYTF | TGTGCCAGCAGTGCGGGACAACCTTATGGCTACACCTTC
TRBJ1-3 | . | . | TRBV13 | CASSLGSGISGNTIYF | TGTGCCAGCAGCTTAGGGTCAGGGATCTCTGGAAACACCATATATTTT
TRBJ2-5 | TRBD1 | . | TRBV5-4 | CASSLAGQGTGETQYF | TGTGCCAGCAGCTTGGCCGGACAGGGAACTGGAGAGACCCAGTACTTC
TRBJ2-1 | . | . | TRBV5-4 | CASTSGGGGLYNEQFF | TGTGCCAGCACATCAGGAGGGGGAGGACTCTACAATGAGCAGTTCTTC
TRBJ2-7 | TRBD1 | . | TRBV28 | CASNQGSRTGVLRGVRRDEQYF | TGTGCCAGCAACCAGGGATCACGGACAGGGGTTCTGAGGGGAGTACGTCGCGACGAGCAGTACTTC
TRBJ2-7 | . | . | TRBV4-3 | CASSQDYRTDLSYEQYF | TGCGCCAGCAGCCAAGATTATCGGACAGACCTTTCCTACGAGCAGTACTTC
TRBJ1-1 | TRBD1 | . | TRBV9 | CASSVDDRGRLGAFF | TGTGCCAGCAGCGTAGACGACAGGGGGCGATTGGGAGCTTTCTTT
TRBJ2-1 | . | . | TRBV4-3 | CASSQDGVGTYNEQFF | TGCGCCAGCAGCCAAGATGGGGTCGGGACTTACAATGAGCAGTTCTTC
TRBJ1-4 | . | . | TRBV2 | CASSVNGHNEKLFF | TGTGCCAGCAGTGTGAACGGCCATAATGAAAAACTGTTTTTT
TRBJ2-1 | . | . | TRBV4-1 | CASSQVISDYNEQFF | TGCGCCAGCAGCCAAGTTATAAGCGACTACAATGAGCAGTTCTTC
TRBJ1-3 | . | . | TRBV4-3 | CASSRETGNTIYF | TGCGCCAGCAGCCGAGAGACGGGAAACACCATATATTTT
TRBJ2-1 | . | . | TRBV6-4 | CASKKEGVGDEQFF | TGTGCCAGCAAAAAGGAGGGGGTCGGCGATGAGCAGTTCTTC